This T cell receptor beta chain was documented in a study of blood T cell repertoires in COVID-19. Study-wide background: COVID-19 samples, acute and convalescent, were from the United States, Italy and Spain. The cDNA or gDNA used as material had been derived from T cells, B-cell-depleted T cells, or PBMCs.

The CDR3 length is 12 residues. With 5 bases removed from V and 8 bases from J, the gap between germline ends came to 15 bases. Germline V CDR1 and CDR2: SQVTM, ANQGSEA. In the authors' workflow: Amplification with reference gene primers provided the estimates of nucleated cell counts. The data were produced by immunoSEQ multiplex PCR, yet TCRdb's version contains in-frame clones alone and is incomplete. V, J and clone size were drawn from that table, and D and trimming were deduced from the DNA. The profile covers 40,000 to 60,000 clones, with over 75% appearing a single time and 2% to 3% taken by the ten largest.

The sequenced sample was peripheral blood. V is TRBV29-1 and J is TRBJ1-2; D might be TRBD1 (6 bases). This TCR was sampled from a woman older than 75 with COVID-19, enrolled during active disease. The CDR3 sequence: CSVRPGGKGYTF. The CDR3 DNA reads as TGCAGCGTTCGTCCGGGGGGCAAGGGCTACACCTTC.